The following is a TCR beta chain sequence with its context. The antigen is not known. This entry is derived from a study of T cells in Graves' hyperthyroidism and ophthalmopathy. Regarding the study as a whole: In the blood, most expanded thyroid clonotypes above 0.001 appeared as well.

RNA transcripts served as the template for amplifying TCR beta CDR3 regions. When the TCR CDR3 underwent first-round RT-PCR, the HTBI primer set was used. TCRdb ran MiXCR on the multiplex PCR reads and lists one entry per CDR3 protein. In the table there are over 200,000 distinct CDR3 sequences, about a sixth of which are singletons. Germline CDR1 SQVTM, CDR2 ANQGSEA. The CDR3 sequence is 13 residues long. Trimming removed 6 bases at V and 1 base at J, with 13 bases between. The rearrangement links TRBV29-1 to TRBJ2-7; no firm D call. This receptor was taken from a man over 45 with Graves' hyperthyroidism. Sequenced input: blood. The CDR3: CSVRVHRSYEQYF. CDR3 sequence (DNA): TGCAGCGTCCGAGTACACAGATCCTACGAGCAGTACTTC.